This is a list of T cell receptor beta chains from one sample in a study of blood T cell repertoires in COVID-19. Assay used: immunoSEQ multiplex PCR; TCRdb lists only in-frame clones, some missing. The data show about 350,000 clones, with over 75% seen just once and about 3% held by the top ten. Sequencing was carried out using PBMCs or T cells enriched from blood (not recorded which). These receptors were obtained from a young woman who had recovered from COVID-19. Each CDR3 is given with its conserved first and last residue. The D gene is left open where the match is weak. Expanded clones get a size class; other rows say once, few or many, or leave the size out.

TRBJ1-4,.,TRBV29-1,13,.,TGCAGCGTTGTGATCAGGGTTGGTGAAAAACTGTTTTTT,CSVVIRVGEKLFF
TRBJ2-5,.,TRBV10-2,14,TRBD2,TGCGCCAGCAGTGACGTGGCGGGGGGGGAGACCCAGTACTTC,CASSDVAGGETQYF
TRBJ2-7,.,TRBV27,15,.,TGTGCCAGCAGTTTATCCGCGGTTAGCTCCTACGAGCAGTACTTC,CASSLSAVSSYEQYF
TRBJ2-7,few,TRBV27,15,.,TGTGCCAGCAGTTTATCATCAGCGGCCTCCTACGAGCAGTACTTC,CASSLSSAASYEQYF
TRBJ2-2,.,TRBV11-2,15,.,TGTGCCAGCAGCTTAGCAGCGGACTACACCGGGGAGCTGTTTTTT,CASSLAADYTGELFF
TRBJ2-5,.,TRBV7-9,19,TRBD2,TGTGCCAGCAGCTCGTACCGACTAGCGGGAAATGAGGGTCAAGAGACCCAGTACTTC,CASSSYRLAGNEGQETQYF
TRBJ2-7,.,TRBV5-8,12,TRBD1,TGTGCCAGCAGCCCCCCGGACAGGGCGAAGTACTTC,CASSPPDRAKYF
TRBJ1-5,.,TRBV28,15,.,TGTGCCAGCAGTTTAGGGCAGGCCAGCAATCAGCCCCAGCATTTT,CASSLGQASNQPQHF
TRBJ1-2,.,TRBV1,15,.,TGCACCAGCAGCTTACGGGACAGCCACTTCTATGGCTACACCTTC,CTSSLRDSHFYGYTF
TRBJ2-1,.,TRBV23-1,16,.,TGCGCCAGCAGTCAATACAGGACCATATTGAACAATGAGCAGTTCTTC,CASSQYRTILNNEQFF
TRBJ1-5,.,TRBV7-9,14,TRBD1,TGTGCCAGCGGCGGACAGGGGTTTGGTCAGCCCCAGCATTTT,CASGGQGFGQPQHF
TRBJ1-1,.,TRBV5-4,14,.,TGTGCCAGCAGCTTCGGTGACAGGAACACTGAAGCTTTCTTT,CASSFGDRNTEAFF
TRBJ1-3,many,TRBV5-8,14,.,TGTGCCAGCAGCGCGACAGGAGCTGGAAACACCATATATTTT,CASSATGAGNTIYF
TRBJ2-7,.,TRBV4-2,17,TRBD2,TGTGCCAGCAGCCCAAGGCCCCAGCGGGAGGATCCCTACGAGCAGTACTTC,CASSPRPQREDPYEQYF
TRBJ1-3,few,TRBV28,16,.,TGTGCCAGCAGTTTAAGGGGCCCCCTCCGGGGAAACACCATATATTTT,CASSLRGPLRGNTIYF
TRBJ2-2,.,TRBV28,15,.,TGTGCCAGCAGTTTAGCAGGGGCGAACACCGGGGAGCTGTTTTTT,CASSLAGANTGELFF
TRBJ2-7,.,TRBV14,12,TRBD1,TGTGCCAGCAGCGGACAGGGAAGCGAGCAGTACTTC,CASSGQGSEQYF
TRBJ2-7,.,TRBV27,14,.,TGTGCCAGCAGTCCTCAGGGGTTCATCTACGAGCAGTACTTC,CASSPQGFIYEQYF
TRBJ2-7,few,TRBV27,15,.,TGTGCCAGCAGTTTATTCGGGGTCGTGCCGACGGAGCAGTACTTC,CASSLFGVVPTEQYF
TRBJ1-1,.,TRBV5-5,13,.,TGTGCCAGCAGCTTCCAGTCGAACACTGAAGCTTTCTTT,CASSFQSNTEAFF
TRBJ1-6,.,TRBV5-5,14,TRBD1,TGTGCCAGCAGCCCGACAGGGGGTAATTCACCCCTCCACTTT,CASSPTGGNSPLHF
TRBJ2-1,once,TRBV6-1,14,.,TGTGCCAGCAGTGAAGGGGCTACCTACAATGAGCAGTTCTTC,CASSEGATYNEQFF
TRBJ2-7,.,TRBV28,16,.,TGTGCCAGCAGTCCAAGGTCGAGGGCCTCCTCATACGAGCAGTACTTC,CASSPRSRASSYEQYF
TRBJ2-1,.,TRBV25-1,13,TRBD2,TGTGCCACCAATAGCGGGAGGGCAAATGAGCAGTTCTTC,CATNSGRANEQFF
TRBJ2-5,.,TRBV13,11,TRBD2,TGTGCCAGCGGGGAGCGGGGGACCCAGTACTTC,CASGERGTQYF
TRBJ2-1,.,TRBV29-1,13,.,TGCAGCGCCGGGGAGAATTCCTACAATGAGCAGTTCTTC,CSAGENSYNEQFF
TRBJ2-6,.,TRBV5-4,18,TRBD2,TGTGCCAGCAGCTTGGCCGGGGGGGCGATCTCTGGGGCCAACGTCCTGACTTTC,CASSLAGGAISGANVLTF
TRBJ2-2,.,TRBV5-1,14,.,TGCGCCAGCAGCTTGCAGGGCCACACCGGGGAGCTGTTTTTT,CASSLQGHTGELFF
TRBJ2-2,.,TRBV19,16,TRBD2,TGTGCCAGTACCCAATTAGCGGGGGGGAACACCGGGGAGCTGTTTTTT,CASTQLAGGNTGELFF
TRBJ2-2,.,TRBV25-1,13,.,TGTGCCAGCAGTGAAGTCCTTTTGGGGGAGCTGTTTTTT,CASSEVLLGELFF
TRBJ1-1,.,TRBV7-9,17,.,TGTGCCAGCAGTCCTACGACGCTTCGACTGGGGAACACTGAAGCTTTCTTT,CASSPTTLRLGNTEAFF
TRBJ2-7,.,TRBV6-5,10,.,TGTGCCAGAAGACTGTACGAGCAGTACTTC,CARRLYEQYF
TRBJ2-1,.,TRBV4-1,14,TRBD2,TGCGCCAGCAGCCAAGAGGCAACGGGAGGGCGAAAATTCTTC,CASSQEATGGRKFF
TRBJ2-1,.,TRBV5-1,14,TRBD1,TGCGCCAGCAGCGGGGAGAACAGGGGAAATGAGCAGTTCTTC,CASSGENRGNEQFF
TRBJ2-7,.,TRBV13,12,.,TGTGCCAGCAGCCGGCAGGTTGACGAGCAGTACTTC,CASSRQVDEQYF
TRBJ1-5,.,TRBV29-1,14,TRBD1,TGCAGCGTACGGACAGGGGATGTCAATCAGCCCCAGCATTTT,CSVRTGDVNQPQHF
TRBJ2-7,.,TRBV3-1/TRBV3-2,17,TRBD2,TGTGCCAGCAGCCAGGACAAGCGGGAGTTGGCTGAGGGCGAGCAGTACTTC,CASSQDKRELAEGEQYF
TRBJ1-2,few,TRBV27,13,TRBD1,TGTGCCAGCAGTGGACAGGGAGCACATGGCTACACCTTC,CASSGQGAHGYTF